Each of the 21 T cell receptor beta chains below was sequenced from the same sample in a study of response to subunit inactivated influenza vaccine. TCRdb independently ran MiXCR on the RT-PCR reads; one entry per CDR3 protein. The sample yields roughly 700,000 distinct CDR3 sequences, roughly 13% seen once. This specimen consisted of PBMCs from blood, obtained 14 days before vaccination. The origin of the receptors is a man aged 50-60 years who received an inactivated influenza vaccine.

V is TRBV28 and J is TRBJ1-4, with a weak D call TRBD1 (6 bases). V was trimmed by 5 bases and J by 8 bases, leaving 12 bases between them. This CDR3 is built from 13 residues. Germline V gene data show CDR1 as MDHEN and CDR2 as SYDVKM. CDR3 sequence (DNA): TGTGCCAGCAGTGATACGAGGGGGGAAAAACTGTTTTTT. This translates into CASSDTRGEKLFF. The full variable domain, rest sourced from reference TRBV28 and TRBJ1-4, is DVKVTQSSRYLVKRTGEKVFLECVQDMDHENMFWYRQDPGLGLRLIYFSYDVKMKEKGDIPEGYSVSREKKERFSLILESASTNQTSMYLCASSDTRGEKLFFGSGTQLSVL.

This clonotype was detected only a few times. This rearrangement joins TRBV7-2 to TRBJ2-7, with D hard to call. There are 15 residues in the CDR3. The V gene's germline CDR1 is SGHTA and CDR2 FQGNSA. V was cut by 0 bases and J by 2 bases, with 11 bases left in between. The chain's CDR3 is CASSLAVRVPYEQYF. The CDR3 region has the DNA TGTGCCAGCAGCTTAGCGGTAAGGGTCCCCTACGAGCAGTACTTC.

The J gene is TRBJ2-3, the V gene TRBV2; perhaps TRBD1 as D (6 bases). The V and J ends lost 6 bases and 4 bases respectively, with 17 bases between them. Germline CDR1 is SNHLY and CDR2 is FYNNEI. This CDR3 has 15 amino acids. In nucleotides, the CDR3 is TGTGCCAGCAGAAACAGGGCCATGGGGGCAGATACGCAGTATTTT. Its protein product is CASRNRAMGADTQYF.

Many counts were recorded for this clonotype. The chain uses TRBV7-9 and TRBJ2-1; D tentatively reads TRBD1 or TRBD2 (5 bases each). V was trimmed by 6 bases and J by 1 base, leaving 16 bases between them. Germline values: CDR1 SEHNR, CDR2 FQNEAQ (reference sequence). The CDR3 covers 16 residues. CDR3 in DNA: TGTGCCAGCAGACCAGGGACCGCGCTATCCTACAATGAGCAGTTCTTC. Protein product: CASRPGTALSYNEQFF.

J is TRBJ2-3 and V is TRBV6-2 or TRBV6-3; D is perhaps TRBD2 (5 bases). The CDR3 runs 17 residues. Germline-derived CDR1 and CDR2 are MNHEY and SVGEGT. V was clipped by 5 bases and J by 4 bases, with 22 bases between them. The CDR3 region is CASSAWTPGITSDTQYF. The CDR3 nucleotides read TGTGCCAGCAGTGCCTGGACCCCGGGGATTACCTCAGATACGCAGTATTTT.

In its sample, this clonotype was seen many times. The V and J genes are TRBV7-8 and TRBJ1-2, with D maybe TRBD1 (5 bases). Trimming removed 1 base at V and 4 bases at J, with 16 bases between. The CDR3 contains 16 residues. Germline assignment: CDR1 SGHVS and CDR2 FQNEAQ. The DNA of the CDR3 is TGTGCCAGCAGCTTAGGCGGACAAGACGGCTCCTATGGCTACACCTTC. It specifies CASSLGGQDGSYGYTF.

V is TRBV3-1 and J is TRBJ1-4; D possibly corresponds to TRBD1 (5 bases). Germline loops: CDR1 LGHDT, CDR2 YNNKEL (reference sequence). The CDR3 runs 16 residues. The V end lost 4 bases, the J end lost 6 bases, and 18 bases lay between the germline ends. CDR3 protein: CASSPQGLFGDEKLFF. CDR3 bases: TGTGCCAGCAGCCCTCAGGGACTTTTTGGGGATGAAAAACTGTTTTTT.

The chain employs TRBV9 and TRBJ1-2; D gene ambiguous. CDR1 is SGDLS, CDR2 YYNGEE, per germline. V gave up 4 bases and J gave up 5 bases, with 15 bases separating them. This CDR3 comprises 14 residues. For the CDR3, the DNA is TGTGCCAGCAGCCCTAGTAGGCCGCCATATGGCTACACCTTC. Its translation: CASSPSRPPYGYTF.

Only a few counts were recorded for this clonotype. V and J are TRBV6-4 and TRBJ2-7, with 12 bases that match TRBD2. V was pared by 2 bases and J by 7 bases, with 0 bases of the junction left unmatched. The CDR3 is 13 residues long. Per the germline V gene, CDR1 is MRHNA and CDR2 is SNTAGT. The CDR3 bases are TGTGCCAGCAGTGACGGACTAGCGGGGGAGCAGTACTTC. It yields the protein CASSDGLAGEQYF.

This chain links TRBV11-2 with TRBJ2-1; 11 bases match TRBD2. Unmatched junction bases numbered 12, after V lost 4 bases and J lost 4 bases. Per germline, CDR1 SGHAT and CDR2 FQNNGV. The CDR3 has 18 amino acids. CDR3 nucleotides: TGTGCCAGCAGCTCCCCCAGCCAACTAGCGGGGGAGTACAATGAGCAGTTCTTC. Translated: CASSSPSQLAGEYNEQFF.

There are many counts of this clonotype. CDR3 loop: CASSWEGQANTGELFF. CDR3 DNA sequence: TGTGCCAGCAGCTGGGAAGGACAGGCGAACACCGGGGAGCTGTTTTTT. The chain links TRBV5-5 to TRBJ2-2; 7 bases fit TRBD1. Germline V gene data show CDR1 as SGHKS and CDR2 as YYEKEE (reference sequence). This CDR3 has 16 residues. V trimming: 3 bases; J trimming: 0 bases; junction bases outside the gene matches: 5.

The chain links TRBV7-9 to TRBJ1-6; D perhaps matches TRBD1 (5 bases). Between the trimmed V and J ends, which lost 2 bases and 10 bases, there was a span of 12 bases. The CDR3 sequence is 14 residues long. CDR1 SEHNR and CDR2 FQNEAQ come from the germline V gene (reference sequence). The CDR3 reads CASSLPGGYSPLHF. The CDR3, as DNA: TGTGCCAGCAGCTTACCTGGGGGTTACTCACCCCTCCACTTT.

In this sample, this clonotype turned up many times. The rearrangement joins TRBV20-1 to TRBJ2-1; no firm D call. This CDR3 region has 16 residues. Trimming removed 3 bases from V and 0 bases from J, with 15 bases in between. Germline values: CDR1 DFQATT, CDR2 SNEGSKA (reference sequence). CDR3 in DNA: TGCAGTGCTAGGGTAGACTCCCGCTACTCCTACAATGAGCAGTTCTTC. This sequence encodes CSARVDSRYSYNEQFF.

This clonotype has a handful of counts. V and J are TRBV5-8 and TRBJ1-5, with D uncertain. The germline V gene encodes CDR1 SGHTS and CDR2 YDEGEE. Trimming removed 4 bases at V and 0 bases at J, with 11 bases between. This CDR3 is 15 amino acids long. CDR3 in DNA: TGTGCCAGCAGCCACGCACATTATAGCAATCAGCCCCAGCATTTT. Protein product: CASSHAHYSNQPQHF.

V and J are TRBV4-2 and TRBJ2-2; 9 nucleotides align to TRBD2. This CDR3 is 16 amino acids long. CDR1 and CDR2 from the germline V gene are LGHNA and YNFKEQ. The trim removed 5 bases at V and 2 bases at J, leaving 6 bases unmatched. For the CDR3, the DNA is TGTGCCAGCAGCATCCGGACTAGCGTAAACACCGGGGAGCTGTTTTTT. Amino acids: CASSIRTSVNTGELFF.

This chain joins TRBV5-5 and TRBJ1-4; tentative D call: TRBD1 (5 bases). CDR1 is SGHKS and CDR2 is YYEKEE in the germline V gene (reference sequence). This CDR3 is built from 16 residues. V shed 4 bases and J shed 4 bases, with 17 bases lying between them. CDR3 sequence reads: CASSPRTGRSNEKLFF. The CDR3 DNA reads TGTGCCAGCAGCCCTCGTACGGGACGGAGTAATGAAAAACTGTTTTTT.

The CDR3 is CASKAGTRKALNYNEQFF. The CDR3 region has the DNA TGCGCCAGCAAAGCCGGGACTCGGAAGGCTCTCAACTACAATGAGCAGTTCTTC. The chain recombines TRBV5-1 with TRBJ2-1, with a weak D call TRBD2 (6 bases). CDR3 size: 18 residues. V lost 6 bases and J lost 3, with 25 bases in between. CDR1 and CDR2 (germline): SGHRS, YFSETQ.

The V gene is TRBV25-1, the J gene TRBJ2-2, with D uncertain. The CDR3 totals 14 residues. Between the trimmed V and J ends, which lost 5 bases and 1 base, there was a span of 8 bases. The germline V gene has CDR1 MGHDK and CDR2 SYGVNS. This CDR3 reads CASSRWGNTGELFF. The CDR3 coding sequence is TGTGCCAGCAGTAGGTGGGGGAACACCGGGGAGCTGTTTTTT.

In DNA, the CDR3 is TGTGCCAGCAGCTTAAATCGGGAGACCGGGACTAGCGGTTACGAGCAGTACTTC. This sequence encodes CASSLNRETGTSGYEQYF. The chain couples TRBV11-1 to TRBJ2-7, with 11 bases lining up with TRBD2. The CDR3 contains 18 residues. J was trimmed by 4 bases and V by 2 bases; bases with no gene match: 13. The germline V gene encodes CDR1 SGHAT and CDR2 FQDESV (reference sequence).

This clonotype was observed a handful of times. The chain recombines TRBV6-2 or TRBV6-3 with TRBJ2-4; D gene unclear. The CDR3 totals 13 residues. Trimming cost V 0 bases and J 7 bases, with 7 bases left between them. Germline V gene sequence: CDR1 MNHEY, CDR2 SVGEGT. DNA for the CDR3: TGTGCCAGCAGTTACTCAACTATTAACATTCAGTACTTC. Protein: CASSYSTINIQYF.

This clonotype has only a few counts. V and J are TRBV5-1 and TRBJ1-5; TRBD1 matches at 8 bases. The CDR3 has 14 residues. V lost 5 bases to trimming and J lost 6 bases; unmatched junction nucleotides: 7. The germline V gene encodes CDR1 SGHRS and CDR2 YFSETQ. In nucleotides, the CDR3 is TGCGCCAGCAGTACCTCAGGGGGCAGTCAGCCCCAGCATTTT. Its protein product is CASSTSGGSQPQHF.